This T cell receptor (beta chain) emerged from a study of T cells after yellow fever vaccination. Broader study findings: Weaker overall, the secondary response nonetheless peaked faster (day 5 versus 15).

As for this clonotype: Its antigen is undetermined.

5'RACE template switching generated TCR cDNA, adding a universal primer site and UMIs. TCRdb reprocessed the 5' RACE reads with MiXCR, giving one entry per CDR3 protein. The sample holds some 340,000 distinct CDR3 sequences; about 10% are singletons and the top ten take 3.3%. This CDR3 region has 10 residues. Germline V CDR1 and CDR2: DFQATT, SNEGSKA (reference sequence). With 6 bases removed from V and 10 bases from J, the gap between germline ends came to 12 bases. The input for sequencing was CD4+ T cells sorted from PBMCs, taken 45 days after the yellow fever booster vaccination. This receptor was obtained from a young man who received the YFV17D yellow fever vaccine. The chain has TRBV20-1 and TRBJ1-2; no definite D call. This CDR3 is CSARLTPYTF. The CDR3 region has the DNA TGCAGTGCAAGGCTTACCCCCTACACCTTC.